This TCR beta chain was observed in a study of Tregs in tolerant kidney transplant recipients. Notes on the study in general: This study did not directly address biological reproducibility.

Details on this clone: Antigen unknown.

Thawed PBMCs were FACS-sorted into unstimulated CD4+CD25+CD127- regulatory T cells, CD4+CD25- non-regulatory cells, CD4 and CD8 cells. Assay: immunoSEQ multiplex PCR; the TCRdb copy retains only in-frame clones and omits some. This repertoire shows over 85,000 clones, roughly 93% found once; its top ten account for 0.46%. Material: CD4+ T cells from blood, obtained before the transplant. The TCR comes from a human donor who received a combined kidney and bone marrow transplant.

CDR3 nucleotides: TGTGCCAGCAGTTACGCCCTGACACGGATGAACACTGAAGCTTTCTTT. This gives the protein CASSYALTRMNTEAFF. The chain couples TRBV6-5 to TRBJ1-1, with D hard to call. Trimming took off 2 bases at V and 0 bases at J, with 13 bases between the two ends. Germline CDR1 is MNHEY and CDR2 is SVGAGI. The length of the CDR3 is 16 residues.